These 21 T cell receptor beta chains were all obtained from the same sample, sequenced in a study of T-cell memory formation after mild COVID-19. TCRdb called the 5' RACE reads again in MiXCR, with one record for every CDR3 protein. This sample has about 470,000 distinct CDR3 sequences, with around 25% found just once. Sequencing was performed on PBMCs or a T cell subset sorted from them (not recorded which). The origin of the receptors is an adult woman who had mild COVID-19 (a few samples of this study predate the infection). Cell type and time point are not known.

This clonotype showed up just a few times. This chain links TRBV7-2 with TRBJ1-2; 7 nucleotides line up with TRBD1. Germline trimming cut 3 bases from V and 4 bases from J; bases unmatched to any gene: 5. Germline CDR1 reads SGHTA; CDR2 reads FQGNSA. CDR3 length: 14 residues. The CDR3 reads CASSLKTGPYGYTF. The CDR3, as DNA: TGTGCCAGCAGCTTGAAGACAGGGCCCTATGGCTACACCTTC.

This clonotype was counted a few times. The DNA for the CDR3 is TGTGCCACCATGGGGAGCGCAGCGAGCTCCTACGAGCAGTACTTC. It encodes CATMGSAASSYEQYF. The rearrangement links TRBV24-1 to TRBJ2-7; D possibly corresponds to TRBD2 (5 bases). The V gene lost 8 bases and the J gene lost 0 bases, with 16 bases spanning the gap. Germline V gene lookup returns CDR1 KGHDR and CDR2 SFDVKD. There are 15 residues in the CDR3.

This chain connects TRBV7-2 to TRBJ1-2, with a tentative D call TRBD1 (6 bases). The CDR3 contains 15 residues. Germline values: CDR1 SGHTA, CDR2 FQGNSA. Trimming removed 5 bases from V and 1 base from J, with 14 bases in between. The DNA for the CDR3 is TGTGCCAGCAGCCCCTTTAAGGGGGATAACTATGGCTACACCTTC. Translating gives CASSPFKGDNYGYTF.

This clonotype has just a few counts. This chain uses TRBV27 with TRBJ2-5, with D tentatively TRBD1 (5 bases). The CDR3 runs to 13 residues. The V and J ends lost 8 bases and 0 bases respectively, with 10 bases between them. The germline gives CDR1 MNHEY, CDR2 SMNVEV (reference sequence). The DNA for the CDR3 is TGTGCCAGCCGGCAGGGTTACCAAGAGACCCAGTACTTC. Its protein product is CASRQGYQETQYF.

This clonotype has just a few counts. The V and J genes are TRBV5-1 and TRBJ1-1; D gene uncertain. CDR3 length: 15 residues. Between the trimmed V and J ends, which lost 5 bases and 2 bases, there was a span of 16 bases. In germline, CDR1 is SGHRS, CDR2 YFSETQ. CDR3 residues: CASRSGSDPNTEAFF. CDR3 bases: TGCGCCAGCAGATCCGGGTCCGACCCCAACACTGAAGCTTTCTTT.

The chain uses TRBV4-2 and TRBJ2-3; 13 bases are shared with TRBD2. The CDR3 sequence is 16 residues long. Losses at the gene ends were 5 bases for V and 3 bases for J; bases not matched to a gene: 5. The germline gives CDR1 LGHNA, CDR2 YNFKEQ. CDR3 nucleotide sequence: TGTGCCAGCAGCACCCGACTAGCGGGGGGAACAGATACGCAGTATTTT. Translated: CASSTRLAGGTDTQYF.

This clonotype was seen a few times. The rearrangement links TRBV20-1 to TRBJ2-7; 7 bases are a match to TRBD1. Per germline, CDR1 DFQATT and CDR2 SNEGSKA (reference sequence). The V segment lost 1 base and the J segment 2 bases; nucleotides outside the gene matches: 2. CDR3 length: 13 amino acids. CDR3 sequence reads: CSARAGTAYEQYF. The DNA for the CDR3 is TGCAGTGCTAGAGCCGGGACAGCCTACGAGCAGTACTTC.

The chain is built from TRBV7-9 and TRBJ1-6; TRBD1 is a possible D gene (6 bases). Germline V gene data show CDR1 as SEHNR and CDR2 as FQNEAQ (reference sequence). V dropped 4 bases and J dropped 4 bases, with 14 bases sitting between them. The CDR3 has 16 amino acids. The CDR3 nucleotides read TGTGCCAGCAGCTCCGCGGGGACAACGTATAATTCACCCCTCCACTTT. Translated: CASSSAGTTYNSPLHF. Supplemented by reference TRBV7-9 and TRBJ1-6, the full variable domain reads DTGVSQNPRHKITKRGQNVTFRCDPISEHNRLYWYRQTLGQGPEFLTYFQNEAQLEKSRLLSDRFSAERPKGSFSTLEIQRTEQGDSAMYLCASSSAGTTYNSPLHFGNGTRLTVT.

This clonotype was observed a few times. The V and J genes are TRBV15 and TRBJ2-1, with a possible D match to TRBD2 (6 bases). The CDR3 totals 15 residues. The V gene's germline CDR1 is LNHNV and CDR2 YYDKDF (reference sequence). Deletions cut 0 bases from V and 5 bases from J, with 11 bases between. In DNA, the CDR3 is TGTGCCACCAGCAGAGACGGAGGGGTACACAATGAGCAGTTCTTC. It translates to CATSRDGGVHNEQFF.

This clonotype was detected only once. The gene calls are TRBV2 and TRBJ2-3; the D gene is possibly TRBD2 (6 bases). The length of the CDR3 is 14 residues. The germline V gene has CDR1 SNHLY and CDR2 FYNNEI. Trimming took 8 bases from V and 1 from J, leaving 13 bases between them. The CDR3 sequence: CASPGRGGTDTQYF. DNA of the CDR3: TGTGCCAGCCCCGGGCGCGGGGGCACAGATACGCAGTATTTT.

The J gene is TRBJ1-6, the V gene TRBV7-3, with D hard to call. From germline, CDR1 is SGHTA and CDR2 FQGTGA. V lost 2 bases, J lost 7 bases, and 9 bases lay in between. This CDR3 region has 14 residues. The CDR3 nucleotides read TGTGCCAGCAGCTTACTCGGCGAGAATTCACCCCTCCACTTT. It is translated as CASSLLGENSPLHF. The full variable domain, in which reference TRBV7-3 and TRBJ1-6 provide the parts outside the CDR3, is GAGVSQTPSNKVTEKGKYVELRCDPISGHTALYWYRQSLGQGPEFLIYFQGTGAADDSGLPNDRFFAVRPEGSVSTLKIQRTERGDSAVYLCASSLLGENSPLHFGNGTRLTVT.

A few counts support this clonotype. The gene calls are TRBV12-3 or TRBV12-4 and TRBJ1-5; maybe TRBD1 (6 bases). Trimming left V 1 base short and J 1 base short, with 20 bases between. This CDR3 contains 19 residues. The CDR3: CASSLGGFGGRLSNQPQHF. The CDR3, as DNA: TGTGCCAGCAGTTTAGGGGGCTTCGGGGGGCGATTGAGCAATCAGCCCCAGCATTTT.

CDR3 amino acids: CAWSRRLSYEQYF. The CDR3 nucleotides read TGTGCCTGGAGTAGGCGGTTATCCTACGAGCAGTACTTC. The chain combines TRBV30 with TRBJ2-7; D call uncertain. V was cut by 2 bases and J by 1 base, with 9 bases left in between. The CDR3 contains 13 residues. The germline CDR1 and CDR2 sequences are GTSNPN and SVGIG (reference sequence).

This clonotype has only a few counts. The chain uses TRBV23-1 and TRBJ2-7; maybe TRBD1 (6 bases). TRBV23-1 has ORF status, its function being uncertain. There are 13 residues in the CDR3. V lost 8 bases and J 1 base, leaving 12 bases between the germline ends. The CDR3 region has the DNA TGCGCCAGCGGTTCAGGGGCTTCCTACGAGCAGTACTTC. This encodes CASGSGASYEQYF.

The chain combines TRBV20-1 with TRBJ1-1; D remains ambiguous. Trimming removed 0 bases at V and 11 bases at J, with 13 bases between. CDR3 length: 12 amino acids. CDR1 DFQATT and CDR2 SNEGSKA come from the germline V gene (reference sequence). CDR3 in DNA: TGCAGTGCTAGAGAACAGACCCCTTGGGCTTTCTTT. Protein: CSAREQTPWAFF.

CDR3 sequence reads: CASGPGAKGNTIYF. The CDR3 bases are TGTGCCAGCGGTCCGGGGGCAAAAGGAAACACCATATATTTT. The chain has TRBV27 and TRBJ1-3; weak D call: TRBD1 (6 bases). Germline V gene data show CDR1 as MNHEY and CDR2 as SMNVEV (reference sequence). The germline V and J ends were trimmed by 8 bases and 4 bases, with 15 bases remaining between them. The CDR3 runs to 14 residues.

The genes are TRBV5-5 and TRBJ1-4; D remains ambiguous. The CDR3 is 12 residues long. CDR1 SGHKS and CDR2 YYEKEE come from the germline V gene (reference sequence). V dropped 4 bases and J dropped 7 bases, with 8 bases sitting between them. CDR3 amino acids: CASSAGGEKLFF. CDR3 bases: TGTGCCAGCAGCGCGGGTGGTGAAAAACTGTTTTTT.

Many counts were recorded for this clonotype. The V call is TRBV4-2, the J call TRBJ2-1, with D possibly TRBD2 on 5 matching bases. The V gene's germline CDR1 is LGHNA and CDR2 YNFKEQ. Trimming removed 0 bases from V and 4 bases from J, with 13 bases in between. This CDR3 comprises 16 residues. This CDR3 reads CASSQEPSGVYNEQFF. In DNA form, the CDR3 reads TGTGCCAGCAGCCAAGAACCGAGCGGAGTTTACAATGAGCAGTTCTTC.

This clonotype has just a few counts. This chain connects TRBV7-9 to TRBJ2-7, with 8 bases matching TRBD1. The trim removed 5 bases at V and 4 bases at J, leaving 7 bases unmatched. Looked up from germline, CDR1 is SEHNR and CDR2 is FQNEAQ (reference sequence). The CDR3 runs 14 residues. The CDR3 loop reads CASSLRTGQYEQYF. The CDR3 nucleotides read TGTGCCAGCAGCCTACGGACAGGGCAATACGAGCAGTACTTC.

V usage is TRBV9 and J usage is TRBJ2-7; 10 nucleotides align to TRBD2. Germline assignment: CDR1 SGDLS and CDR2 YYNGEE. The CDR3 is 15 residues long. V lost 0 bases, J lost 7 bases, and 7 bases stayed unmatched. CDR3 protein: CASSVASGGAGEQYF. CDR3 in DNA: TGTGCCAGCAGCGTAGCGAGCGGGGGGGCAGGGGAGCAGTACTTC.

As DNA, the CDR3 is TGTGCCAGCAGCTTTGGACTAGCGGGAGGGCCCCTCTTCACAGATACGCAGTATTTT. Amino acids: CASSFGLAGGPLFTDTQYF. The J gene is TRBJ2-3, the V gene TRBV7-9, with 15 nucleotides matching TRBD2. Germline lookup yields CDR1 SEHNR and CDR2 FQNEAQ (reference sequence). This CDR3 contains 19 residues. V dropped 3 bases and J dropped 2; count of bases not matched to a gene: 9.